The T cell receptor beta chain under discussion was sequenced for a study of beta chain features in type 1 diabetes. Study summary: There was similarity between patients and healthy donors in age, gender and cell yields.

Only a few counts were recorded for this clone. The isolated RNA, all of it, was reverse transcribed, so expressed TCRB transcripts were what got sequenced. The assay was immunoSEQ multiplex PCR, and TCRdb's table has in-frame clones only and misses some. The sample includes under 550,000 clones, 10% to 12% of them seen just once. Germline values: CDR1 MDHEN, CDR2 SYDVKM. V lost 5 bases, J lost 9 bases, and 3 bases stayed unmatched. There are 12 residues in the CDR3. This clonotype was obtained from a woman aged 18-35 years in good health. The specimen sequenced was naive CD4+ T cells from blood. The genes are TRBV28 and TRBJ2-1; 8 bases are shared with TRBD1. CDR3 DNA sequence: TGTGCCAGCAGTGGCGACAGGGGTGAGCAGTTCTTC. Residues: CASSGDRGEQFF.